What follows is one T cell receptor beta chain and its context. A sample-barcoded 5' primer and a J-beta primer mix were used in a second PCR of roughly 7 to 11 cycles. TCRdb re-called the 5' RACE reads with MiXCR, one entry per CDR3 protein. The top ten clones hold 7.7% of a sample with about 1,800,000 distinct CDR3 sequences, about 28% of them seen once. This entry comes from a study of blood T cells in healthy people across ages. The ends were cut back, 6 bases at V and 3 bases at J, with 13 bases in the middle. Germline V lookup: CDR1 MNHEY, CDR2 SVGEGT. This CDR3 has 14 residues. The receptor comes from a woman aged 25-40 years in good health. Specimen: blood. The chain combines TRBV6-2 or TRBV6-3 with TRBJ2-3; D not certain. CDR3 in DNA: TGTGCCAGCAGCTACAGAGTGGGGACAGATACGCAGTATTTT. It translates to CASSYRVGTDTQYF.